This T cell receptor (beta chain) was profiled in a study of patients and donors after allogeneic stem cell transplantation. The CDR3 length is 13 residues. V was trimmed by 6 bases and J by 4 bases, leaving 15 bases between them. Per germline, CDR1 DFQATT and CDR2 SNEGSKA (reference sequence). TCRdb ran MiXCR on the RT-PCR reads and lists one entry per CDR3 protein. Of 150,000 to 200,000 distinct CDR3 sequences in the sample, 40% to 45% were seen once. Sequencing input: blood, either unsorted or a sorted T cell fraction (not recorded which). The sequence was obtained from a human donor who was either an allogeneic HSCT recipient or a stem cell or donor lymphocyte infusion donor (not recorded which). It is not recorded whose cells these are; they may come from a transplant donor. The chain couples TRBV20-1 to TRBJ1-1; D perhaps matches TRBD1 (5 bases). The CDR3, as DNA: TGCAGTGCGCGGGGGGATTTGAGCACTGAAGCTTTCTTT. This encodes CSARGDLSTEAFF.